One sample yielded the 11 T cell receptor beta chains listed below, sequenced in a study of blood T cell repertoires in COVID-19. This table comes from immunoSEQ multiplex PCR, and its TCRdb copy is limited to in-frame clones, with some not included. The sample carries some 42,000 clones, 90% recorded once. Material: peripheral blood. All receptors derive from a man over 45 with active COVID-19.

The rearrangement joins TRBV25-1 to TRBJ1-4; tentatively, D is TRBD1 (5 bases). This CDR3 contains 14 residues. V was clipped by 8 bases and J by 4 bases, with 14 bases between them. Germline loops: CDR1 MGHDK, CDR2 SYGVNS. CDR3 protein: CASGEGGVNEKLFF. In DNA, the CDR3 is TGTGCCAGCGGGGAGGGAGGGGTTAATGAAAAACTGTTTTTT.

The V gene is TRBV25-1, the J gene TRBJ2-2; 8 bases fit TRBD1. This CDR3 is 14 amino acids long. Trimming removed 3 bases from V and 5 bases from J; junction bases left unmatched: 2. Germline-derived CDR1 and CDR2 are MGHDK and SYGVNS. This chain's CDR3 is CASSEDRVTGELFF. In DNA, the CDR3 is TGTGCCAGCAGTGAGGACAGGGTGACCGGGGAGCTGTTTTTT.

The V gene is TRBV9, the J gene TRBJ1-2, with 8 nucleotides matching TRBD1. CDR3 length: 14 residues. The trim removed 3 bases at V and 3 bases at J, leaving 4 bases unmatched. CDR1 SGDLS and CDR2 YYNGEE come from the germline V gene. This CDR3 is CASSAQTGDYGYTF. The CDR3 nucleotides read TGTGCCAGCAGCGCACAGACAGGGGACTATGGCTACACCTTC.

V and J are TRBV12-5 and TRBJ2-7; D call uncertain. V lost 6 bases and J 5 bases, leaving 23 bases between the germline ends. The germline V gene encodes CDR1 LGHNT and CDR2 FRNRAP. This CDR3 region has 16 residues. The CDR3, as DNA: TGTGCTAGTGGCTCTCAGACACCTCCGTTACTCCACGAGCAGTACTTC. Protein sequence: CASGSQTPPLLHEQYF. The full variable domain, rest sourced from reference TRBV12-5 and TRBJ2-7, is DARVTQTPRHKVTEMGQEVTMRCQPILGHNTVFWYRQTMMQGLELLAYFRNRAPLDDSGMPKDRFSAEMPDATLATLKIQPSEPRDSAVYFCASGSQTPPLLHEQYFGPGTRLTVT.

This rearrangement joins TRBV3-1 (or the pseudogene TRBV3-2) to TRBJ1-1; D unclear. This CDR3 has 15 residues. V lost 3 bases and J 1 base, leaving 12 bases between the germline ends. The germline CDR1 and CDR2 sequences are LGHDT and YNNKEL (reference sequence). CDR3 amino acids: CASSQSRVANTEAFF. Written as DNA, the CDR3 is TGTGCCAGCAGCCAGAGTCGGGTGGCGAACACTGAAGCTTTCTTT.

The rearrangement links TRBV10-1 to TRBJ1-1; tentative D call: TRBD1 (5 bases). CDR3 length: 14 residues. V lost 0 bases, J lost 5 bases, and 10 bases lay in between. Germline V gene data show CDR1 as WNHNN and CDR2 as SYGVQD (reference sequence). The DNA for the CDR3 is TGCGCCAGCAGTGAGTCGGGCAGGGAAACTGAAGCTTTCTTT. It codes for CASSESGRETEAFF.

The gene calls are TRBV19 and TRBJ2-4; 9 bases fit TRBD1. Trimming cost V 7 bases and J 6 bases; bases outside gene matches: 10. The germline V gene has CDR1 LNHDA and CDR2 SQIVND (reference sequence). The CDR3 consists of 15 residues. In DNA, the CDR3 is TGTGCCAGTACTCCAAGGACAGGGGCGGGAAACATTCAGTACTTC. It translates to CASTPRTGAGNIQYF.

This chain links TRBV2 with TRBJ2-7; a possible D gene is TRBD2 (6 bases). Germline CDR1 and CDR2: SNHLY and FYNNEI. The CDR3 is made up of 13 amino acids. Trimming cost V 4 bases and J 3 bases, with 10 bases left between them. The CDR3 sequence: CASSVRRDYEQYF. As DNA, the CDR3 is TGTGCCAGCAGTGTACGGAGGGACTACGAGCAGTACTTC.

This clone was counted between two and nine times. This chain links TRBV28 with TRBJ1-2; 8 nucleotides agree with TRBD1. Germline V gene lookup returns CDR1 MDHEN and CDR2 SYDVKM. The junction had 11 bases not matched to a gene; V was cut back by 1 base and J by 7 bases. The CDR3 runs to 16 residues. This chain's CDR3 is CASSLSGTGTGFGYTF. DNA of the CDR3: TGTGCCAGCAGTTTATCCGGAACCGGGACAGGTTTTGGCTACACCTTC.

The chain carries TRBV5-1 and TRBJ2-5; TRBD1 matches at 9 bases. The CDR3 extends over 15 amino acids. The trim removed 3 bases at V and 3 bases at J, leaving 6 bases unmatched. CDR1 is SGHRS and CDR2 is YFSETQ in the germline V gene. CDR3 sequence reads: CASSSTGTGKETQYF. The CDR3 bases are TGCGCCAGCAGCTCCACCGGGACAGGGAAAGAGACCCAGTACTTC.

The CDR3 DNA is TGTGCCAGCAGCGCAGACACAGATACGCAGTATTTT. Encoded protein: CASSADTDTQYF. The chain is built from TRBV9 and TRBJ2-3; D gene ambiguous. The CDR3 is 12 amino acids. V lost 3 bases and J 2 bases, leaving 4 bases between the germline ends. Germline CDR1 is SGDLS and CDR2 is YYNGEE. The entire variable domain, with the rest obtained from reference TRBV9 and TRBJ2-3, is as follows: DSGVTQTPKHLITATGQRVTLRCSPRSGDLSVYWYQQSLDQGLQFLIQYYNGEERAKGNILERFSAQQFPDLHSELNLSSLELGDSALYFCASSADTDTQYFGPGTRLTVL.